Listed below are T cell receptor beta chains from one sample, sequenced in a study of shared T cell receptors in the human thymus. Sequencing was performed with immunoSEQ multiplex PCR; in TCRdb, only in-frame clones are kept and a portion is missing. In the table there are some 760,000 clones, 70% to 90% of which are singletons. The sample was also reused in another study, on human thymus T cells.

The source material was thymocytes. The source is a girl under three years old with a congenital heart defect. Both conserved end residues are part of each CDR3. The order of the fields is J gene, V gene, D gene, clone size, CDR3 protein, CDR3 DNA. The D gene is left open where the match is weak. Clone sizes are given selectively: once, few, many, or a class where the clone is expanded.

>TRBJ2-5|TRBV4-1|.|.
CASSPEIHQETQYF
TGCGCCAGCAGCCCCGAGATCCATCAAGAGACCCAGTACTTC
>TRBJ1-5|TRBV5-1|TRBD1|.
CASRPGQGAVDQPQHF
TGCGCCAGCAGACCAGGACAGGGGGCGGTGGATCAGCCCCAGCATTTT
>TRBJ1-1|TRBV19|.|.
CASSISKSNTEAFF
TGTGCCAGTAGTATATCTAAGTCAAACACTGAAGCTTTCTTT
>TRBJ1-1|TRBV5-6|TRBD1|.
CASRMARRTGLHTEAFF
TGTGCCAGCAGGATGGCAAGGCGGACAGGCCTACATACTGAAGCTTTCTTT
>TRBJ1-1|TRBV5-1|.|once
CASSSGRASTEAFF
TGCGCCAGCAGCTCCGGCAGGGCGAGCACTGAAGCTTTCTTT
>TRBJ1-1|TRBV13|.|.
CASSLELASPECTAFF
TGTGCCAGCAGCTTAGAGCTAGCCTCTCCGGAATGTACAGCTTTCTTT
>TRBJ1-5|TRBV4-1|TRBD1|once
CASSQDSGQGEYDNQPQHF
TGCGCCAGCAGCCAAGATTCCGGACAGGGGGAATATGACAATCAGCCCCAGCATTTT
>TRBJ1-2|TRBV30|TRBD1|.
CAWSVPGTGHGYTF
TGTGCCTGGAGTGTACCCGGGACAGGGCATGGCTACACCTTC
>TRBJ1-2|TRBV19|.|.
CASSKRRAGYTF
TGTGCCAGTAGTAAAAGGAGGGCTGGCTACACCTTC
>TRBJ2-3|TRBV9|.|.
CASSVDGGAGDTQYF
TGTGCCAGCAGCGTAGATGGGGGGGCGGGGGATACGCAGTATTTT
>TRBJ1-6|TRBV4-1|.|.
CASSPRLQARELSYNSPLHF
TGCGCCAGCAGCCCAAGATTGCAAGCTAGGGAGCTTTCCTATAATTCACCCCTCCACTTT
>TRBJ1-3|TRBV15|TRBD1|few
CATSREQGGDASGNTIYF
TGTGCCACCAGCAGGGAACAGGGGGGAGACGCGTCTGGAAACACCATATATTTT
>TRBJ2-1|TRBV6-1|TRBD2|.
CASSSGLAEPNEQFF
TGTGCCAGCAGTTCCGGACTAGCGGAACCCAATGAGCAGTTCTTC
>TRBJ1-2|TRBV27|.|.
CASSARGRVTLPYGYTF
TGTGCCAGCAGTGCCAGGGGTAGGGTCACGCTCCCCTATGGCTACACCTTC
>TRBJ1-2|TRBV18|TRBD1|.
CASSPPGQGNGYTF
TGTGCCAGCTCACCTCCGGGACAGGGGAATGGCTACACCTTC
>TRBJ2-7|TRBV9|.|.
CASSVSHGETGEQYF
TGTGCCAGCAGCGTATCTCACGGGGAGACGGGGGAGCAGTACTTC
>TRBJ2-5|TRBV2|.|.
CASSERQYQETQYF
TGTGCCAGCAGCGAACGACAGTACCAAGAGACCCAGTACTTC
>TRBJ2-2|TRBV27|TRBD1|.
CASSRPRRSPGTGRFAGELFF
TGTGCCAGCAGTCGACCTAGGAGGAGCCCCGGGACAGGGCGGTTCGCCGGGGAGCTGTTTTTT
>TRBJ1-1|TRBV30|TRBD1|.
CAWRRQGLPNMNTEAFF
TGTGCCTGGAGGCGACAGGGTCTCCCTAACATGAACACTGAAGCTTTCTTT
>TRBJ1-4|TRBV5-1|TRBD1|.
CASSSGQLGPNEKLFF
TGCGCCAGCAGCTCGGGACAGTTGGGTCCTAATGAAAAACTGTTTTTT